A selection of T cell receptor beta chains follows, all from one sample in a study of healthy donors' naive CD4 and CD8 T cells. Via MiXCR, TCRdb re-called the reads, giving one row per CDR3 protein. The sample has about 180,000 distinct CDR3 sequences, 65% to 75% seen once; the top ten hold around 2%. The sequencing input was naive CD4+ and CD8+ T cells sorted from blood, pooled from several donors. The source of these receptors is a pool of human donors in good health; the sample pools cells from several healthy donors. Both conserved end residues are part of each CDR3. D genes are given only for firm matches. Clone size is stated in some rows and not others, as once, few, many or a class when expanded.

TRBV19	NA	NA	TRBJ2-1	TGTGCCAGTAGTTACGACCGGGGCAGAGACAATGAGCAGTTCTTC	CASSYDRGRDNEQFF
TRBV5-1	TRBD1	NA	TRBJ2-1	TGCGCCAGCAGTCCCGACAGGGTAGCCTACAATGAGCAGTTCTTC	CASSPDRVAYNEQFF
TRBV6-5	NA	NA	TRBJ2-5	TGTGCCAGCAGTTACTCGAGGTTAGGGACCCAGTACTTC	CASSYSRLGTQYF
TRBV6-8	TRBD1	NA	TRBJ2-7	TGTGCCAGCAGGCCCAAGGGACAGGGGCCCGAACCCTACGAGCAGTACTTC	CASRPKGQGPEPYEQYF
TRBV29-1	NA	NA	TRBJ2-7	TGCAGCGTTGAAACTTGGGGTATCGGATACGAGCAGTACTTC	CSVETWGIGYEQYF
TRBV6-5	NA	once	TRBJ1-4	TGTGCCAGCAGTCCAGTGGGGGCTAATGAAAAACTGTTTTTT	CASSPVGANEKLFF
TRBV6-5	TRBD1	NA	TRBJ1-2	TGTGCCAGCAGTTACTCGCCGACAGGGGTTAACTATGGCTACACCTTC	CASSYSPTGVNYGYTF
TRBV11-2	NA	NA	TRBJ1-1	TGTGCCAGCAGCCGGTGGGGGGAAGCTTTCTTT	CASSRWGEAFF
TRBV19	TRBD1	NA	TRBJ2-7	TGTGCCAGTAGTCGAGACAGGGGGAGCTCCTACGAGCAGTACTTC	CASSRDRGSSYEQYF
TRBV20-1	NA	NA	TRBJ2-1	TGCAGTGCTAGTTTAGCGGCGAATGAGCAGTTCTTC	CSASLAANEQFF
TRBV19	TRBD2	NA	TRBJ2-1	TGTGCCAGTCGACGAGACTTCACACTTAGACTAGCGGCTTACAATGAGCAGTTCTTC	CASRRDFTLRLAAYNEQFF
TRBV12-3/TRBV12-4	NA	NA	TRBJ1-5	TGTGCCAGCAGCCTTGGTATTGCTCAGCCCCAGCATTTT	CASSLGIAQPQHF
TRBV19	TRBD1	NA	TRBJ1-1	TGTGCCAGTAGTACCGCGACAGGGTGGAACACTGAAGCTTTCTTT	CASSTATGWNTEAFF